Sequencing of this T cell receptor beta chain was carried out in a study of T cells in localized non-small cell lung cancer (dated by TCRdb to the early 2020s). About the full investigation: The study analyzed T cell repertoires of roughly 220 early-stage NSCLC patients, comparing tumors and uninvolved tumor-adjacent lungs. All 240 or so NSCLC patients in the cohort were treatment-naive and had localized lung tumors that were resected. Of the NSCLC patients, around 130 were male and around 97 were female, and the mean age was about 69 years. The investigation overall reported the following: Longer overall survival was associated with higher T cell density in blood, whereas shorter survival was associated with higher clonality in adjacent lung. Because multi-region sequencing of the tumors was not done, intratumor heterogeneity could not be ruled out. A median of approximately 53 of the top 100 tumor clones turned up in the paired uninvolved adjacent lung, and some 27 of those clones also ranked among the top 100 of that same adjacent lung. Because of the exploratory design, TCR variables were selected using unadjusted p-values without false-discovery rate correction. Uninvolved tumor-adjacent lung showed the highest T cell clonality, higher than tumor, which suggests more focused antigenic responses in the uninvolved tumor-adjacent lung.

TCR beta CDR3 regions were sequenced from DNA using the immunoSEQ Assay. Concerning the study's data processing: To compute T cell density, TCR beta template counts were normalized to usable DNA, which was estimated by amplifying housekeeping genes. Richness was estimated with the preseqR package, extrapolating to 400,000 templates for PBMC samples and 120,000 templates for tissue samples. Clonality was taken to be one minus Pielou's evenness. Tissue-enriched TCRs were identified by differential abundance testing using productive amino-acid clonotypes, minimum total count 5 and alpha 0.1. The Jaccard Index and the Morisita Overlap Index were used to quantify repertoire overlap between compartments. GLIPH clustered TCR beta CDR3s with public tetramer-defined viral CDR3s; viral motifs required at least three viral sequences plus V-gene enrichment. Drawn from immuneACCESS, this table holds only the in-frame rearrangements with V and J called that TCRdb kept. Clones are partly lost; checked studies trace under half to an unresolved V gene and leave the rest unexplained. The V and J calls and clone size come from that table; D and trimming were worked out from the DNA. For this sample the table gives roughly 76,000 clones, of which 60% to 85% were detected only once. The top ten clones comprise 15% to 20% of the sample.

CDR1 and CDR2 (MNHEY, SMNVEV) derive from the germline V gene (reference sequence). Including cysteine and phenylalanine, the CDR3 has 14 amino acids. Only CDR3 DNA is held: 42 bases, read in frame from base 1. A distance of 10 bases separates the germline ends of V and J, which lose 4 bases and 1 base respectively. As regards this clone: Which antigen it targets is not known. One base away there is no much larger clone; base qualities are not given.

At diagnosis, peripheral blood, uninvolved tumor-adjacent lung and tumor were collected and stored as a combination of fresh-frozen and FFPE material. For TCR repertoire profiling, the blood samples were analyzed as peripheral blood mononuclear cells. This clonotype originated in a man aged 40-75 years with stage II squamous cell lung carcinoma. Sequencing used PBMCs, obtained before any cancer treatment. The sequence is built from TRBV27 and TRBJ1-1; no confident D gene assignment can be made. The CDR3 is CASSYGQPNTEAFF. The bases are TGTGCCAGCAGTTACGGCCAGCCGAACACTGAAGCTTTCTTT.